Shown below are 5 T cell receptor beta chains from a single sample sequenced in a study of Ad26.COV2.S vaccination and SARS-CoV-2 variants. Clones were sequenced by immunoSEQ multiplex PCR, and TCRdb holds only the in-frame ones, with some missing. The data show about 440,000 clones, about 92% seen once. Treatment in this sample: 19 received Ad26.COV2.S at low or high dose, single or two shots; about 5 received placebo; per-sample allocation not given. Samples came from day 63 after the first vaccine or placebo injection. The sequenced sample was peripheral blood, obtained in a trial of Ad26.COV2.S vaccine versus placebo. The receptors derive from a person between 18 and 65 years old who received the Ad26.COV2.S COVID-19 vaccine or a placebo.

The rearrangement links TRBV6-2 or TRBV6-3 to TRBJ1-6; D call uncertain. The V end was cut by 6 bases, the J end by 9 bases, with 15 bases between. This CDR3 spans 14 amino acids. Per the germline V gene, CDR1 is MNHEY and CDR2 is SVGEGT. The CDR3 DNA reads TGTGCCAGCAGCGACGGACCCTTGGGTTCACCCCTCCACTTT. It specifies CASSDGPLGSPLHF.

The chain has TRBV28 and TRBJ2-3; TRBD2 agrees at 10 bases. The germline CDR1 and CDR2 sequences are MDHEN and SYDVKM. Losses at the gene ends were 2 bases for V and 2 bases for J; bases not matched to a gene: 7. The CDR3 has 17 amino acids. Written as DNA, the CDR3 is TGTGCCAGCAGTTTACTTACTAGCGGGACAAACACAGATACGCAGTATTTT. This translates into CASSLLTSGTNTDTQYF.

This chain connects TRBV7-2 to TRBJ2-7; a possible D gene is TRBD1 (6 bases). Germline V lookup: CDR1 SGHTA, CDR2 FQGNSA. Trimming cost V 0 bases and J 4 bases, with 19 bases left between them. There are 17 residues in the CDR3. The CDR3 loop is CASSLALSTGGQYEQYF. CDR3 nucleotide sequence: TGTGCCAGCAGCTTAGCACTCTCGACAGGCGGGCAGTACGAGCAGTACTTC.

The CDR3 protein is CSASIQRRYNEQFF. The CDR3 DNA follows: TGCAGTGCTAGTATCCAGCGGAGATACAATGAGCAGTTCTTC. The chain uses TRBV20-1 and TRBJ2-1; a possible D gene is TRBD2 (5 bases). V gave up 3 bases and J gave up 4 bases, with 13 bases separating them. Germline CDR1 reads DFQATT; CDR2 reads SNEGSKA (reference sequence). This CDR3 is built from 14 residues.

The gene calls are TRBV27 and TRBJ1-5; possible D gene TRBD1, 5 bases. V was trimmed by 0 bases and J by 5 bases, leaving 14 bases between them. The V gene's germline CDR1 is MNHEY and CDR2 SMNVEV (reference sequence). CDR3 length: 16 amino acids. The CDR3 loop is CASSLSRGRGDQPQHF. For the CDR3, the DNA is TGTGCCAGCAGTTTATCTCGCGGTAGAGGGGATCAGCCCCAGCATTTT.